This record looks at one T cell receptor beta chain sequence and its context. Its specificity is not known. Per the germline V gene, CDR1 is MNHEY and CDR2 is SMNVEV (reference sequence). V lost 10 bases and J lost 6; bases outside the gene matches: 13. The CDR3 has 15 residues. It was with 60 Vbeta and 13 Jbeta primers that the PCR ran. Authors' processing steps: About 11 million shared chains were among the roughly 80 million unique TCR beta chains that a later analysis counted. Assay used: immunoSEQ multiplex PCR; TCRdb lists only in-frame clones, some missing. V and J calls and clone size are those listed in that table; D and trimming were worked out from the DNA. The data show some 200,000 clones, 79% seen once. Donors counted as nominally healthy when sampled, yet unrecorded immune exposures were likely. This sample stems from a study of cytomegalovirus exposure and HLA in healthy donors. General study findings and limits: A missense DCLRE1C variant was associated with V- and J-gene trimming of TCR beta chains in a later analysis, and an independent cohort replicated the association. Later on, an analysis showed TCR association rates differing by HLA locus, with DRB1 the most and HLA-C the fewest.

The specimen was PBMCs. The chain employs TRBV27 and TRBJ2-2, with TRBD1 matching over 8 bases. The receptor's source is a girl under 18 in good health and CMV-seropositive. Written as DNA, the CDR3 is TGTGCCACTCAGGGGGGACAGGAGGTTTCCGGGGAGCTGTTTTTT. Encoded protein: CATQGGQEVSGELFF.